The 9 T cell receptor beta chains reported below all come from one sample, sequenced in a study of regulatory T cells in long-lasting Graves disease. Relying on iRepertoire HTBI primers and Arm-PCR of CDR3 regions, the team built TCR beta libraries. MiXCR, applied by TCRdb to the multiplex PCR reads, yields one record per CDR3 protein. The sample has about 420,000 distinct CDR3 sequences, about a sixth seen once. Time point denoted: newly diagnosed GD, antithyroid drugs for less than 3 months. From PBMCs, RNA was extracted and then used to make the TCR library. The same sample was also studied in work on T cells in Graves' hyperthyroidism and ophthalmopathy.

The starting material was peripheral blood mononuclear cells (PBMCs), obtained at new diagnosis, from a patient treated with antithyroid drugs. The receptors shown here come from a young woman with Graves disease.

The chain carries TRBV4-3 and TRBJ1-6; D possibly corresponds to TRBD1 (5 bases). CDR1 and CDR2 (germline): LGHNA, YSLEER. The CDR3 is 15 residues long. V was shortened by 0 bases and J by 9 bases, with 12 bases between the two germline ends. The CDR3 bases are TGCGCCAGCAGCCAAGAGGGCAGGGATGGTTCACCCCTCCACTTT. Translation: CASSQEGRDGSPLHF.

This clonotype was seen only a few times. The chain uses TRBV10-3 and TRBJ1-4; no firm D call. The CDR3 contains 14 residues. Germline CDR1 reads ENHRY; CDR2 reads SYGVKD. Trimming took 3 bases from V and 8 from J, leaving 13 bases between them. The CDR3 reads CAISDPPPGEKLFF. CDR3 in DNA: TGTGCCATCAGTGATCCACCCCCTGGGGAAAAACTGTTTTTT.

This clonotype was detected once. The CDR3 region has the DNA TGTGCCAGCAGTTTGTGGGGACAGGGTTATGGCTACACCTTC. Its protein is CASSLWGQGYGYTF. The chain couples TRBV28 to TRBJ1-2; 9 nucleotides line up with TRBD1. Losses at the gene ends were 3 bases for V and 5 bases for J; bases not matched to a gene: 4. In germline, CDR1 is MDHEN, CDR2 SYDVKM. The CDR3 is 14 residues long.

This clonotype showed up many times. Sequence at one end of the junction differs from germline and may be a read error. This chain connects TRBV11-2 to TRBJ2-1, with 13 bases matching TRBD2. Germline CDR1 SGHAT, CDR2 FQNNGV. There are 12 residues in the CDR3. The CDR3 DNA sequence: TGTGCCAGCAGCACGACTAGCGGGAGGACGCTCTTC. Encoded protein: CASSTTSGRTLF.

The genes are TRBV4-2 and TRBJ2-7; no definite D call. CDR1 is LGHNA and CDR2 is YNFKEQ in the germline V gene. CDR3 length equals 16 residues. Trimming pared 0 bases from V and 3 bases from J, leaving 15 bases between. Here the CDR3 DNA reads TGTGCCAGCAGCCAAGAATTGACAAGGGAAGGCTACGAGCAGTACTTC. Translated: CASSQELTREGYEQYF.

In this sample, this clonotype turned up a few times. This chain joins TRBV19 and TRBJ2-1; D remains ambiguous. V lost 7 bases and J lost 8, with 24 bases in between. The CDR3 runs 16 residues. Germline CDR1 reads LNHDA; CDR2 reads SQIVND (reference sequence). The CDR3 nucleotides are TGTGCCAGTATGGGAAGCATGGTCGGAAAGCTCGATGAGCAGTTCTTC. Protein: CASMGSMVGKLDEQFF.

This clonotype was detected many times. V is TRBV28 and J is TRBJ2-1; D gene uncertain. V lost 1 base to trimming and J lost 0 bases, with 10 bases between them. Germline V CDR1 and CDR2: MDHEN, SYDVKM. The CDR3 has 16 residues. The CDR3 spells CASSLYYPSSYNEQFF. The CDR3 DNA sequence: TGTGCCAGCAGTTTATATTACCCGAGCTCCTACAATGAGCAGTTCTTC.

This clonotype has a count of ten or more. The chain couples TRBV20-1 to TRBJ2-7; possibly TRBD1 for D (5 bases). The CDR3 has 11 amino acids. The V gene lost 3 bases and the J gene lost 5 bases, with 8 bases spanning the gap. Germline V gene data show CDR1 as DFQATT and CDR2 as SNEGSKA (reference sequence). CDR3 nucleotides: TGCAGTGCTAGGTTGGGGCACGAGCAGTACTTC. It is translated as CSARLGHEQYF.

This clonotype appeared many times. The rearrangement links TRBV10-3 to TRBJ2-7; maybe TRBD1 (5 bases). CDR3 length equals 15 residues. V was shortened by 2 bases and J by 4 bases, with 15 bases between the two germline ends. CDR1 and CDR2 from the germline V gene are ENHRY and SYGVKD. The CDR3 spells CAISEPGSGLYEQYF. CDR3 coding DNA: TGTGCCATCAGTGAGCCGGGCTCAGGGTTGTACGAGCAGTACTTC.